These 23 T cell receptor beta chains were all obtained from the same sample, sequenced in a study of blood T cell repertoires in COVID-19 (dated by TCRdb to the early 2020s). To prepare the library, the immunoSEQ multiplex PCR assay was applied. TCRdb provides this immuneACCESS table in a form limited to in-frame rearrangements. Some clones are lacking; in checked studies, under half of them reflect an unresolved V gene, and why the rest are absent is not known. For this sample the table gives 450,000 or so clones, of which about 90% were detected only once. The top ten clonotypes cover about 0.57% of the sample. The sequencing input was PBMCs or T cells enriched from blood (not recorded which). These receptors all stem from a young man who had recovered from COVID-19.

This rearrangement joins TRBV13 to TRBJ1-2; D may be TRBD1 (5 bases). This CDR3 is built from 16 residues. Trimming removed 5 bases at V and 4 bases at J, with 20 bases between. Germline V gene sequence: CDR1 PRHDT, CDR2 FYEKMQ (reference sequence). CDR3 sequence (DNA): TGTGCCAGCAGCAGCCGACAGCCCCCTCAACCCTATGGCTACACCTTC. Translating it yields CASSSRQPPQPYGYTF.

About this clone itself: The same CDR3 also results from other DNA sequences found in this sample. This sequence joins TRBV5-1 and TRBJ1-5; D remains unclear. This CDR3 contains 13 residues. Germline V gene sequence: CDR1 SGHRS, CDR2 YFSETQ. Deletions cut 0 bases from V and 4 bases from J, with 5 bases between. This CDR3 reads CASSLGANQPQHF. The DNA for the CDR3 is TGCGCCAGCAGCTTGGGGGCAAATCAGCCCCAGCATTTT.

The chain recombines TRBV4-1 with TRBJ2-3, with 9 bases identical to TRBD2. Germline V lookup: CDR1 MGHRA, CDR2 YSYEKL. There are 15 residues in the CDR3. The ends lost 4 bases at V and 8 bases at J; junction bases unmatched: 10. CDR3 residues: CASSRLAGVVVTQYF. CDR3 nucleotide sequence: TGCGCCAGCAGCCGTTTAGCGGGGGTTGTCGTTACGCAGTATTTT.

This clone appeared a few times. This CDR3 reads CASSLGRTYYEQYF. The CDR3 nucleotides read TGCGCCAGCAGCTTGGGAAGGACTTATTACGAGCAGTACTTC. This chain joins TRBV5-1 and TRBJ2-7; D perhaps matches TRBD2 (5 bases). The V and J ends lost 0 bases and 4 bases respectively, with 11 bases between them. The CDR3 has 14 amino acids. Germline CDR1 SGHRS, CDR2 YFSETQ.

V and J are TRBV10-3 and TRBJ2-1, with D unresolved. The CDR3 has 12 residues. CDR1 and CDR2 (germline): ENHRY, SYGVKD. V lost 3 bases to trimming and J lost 9 bases, with 9 bases between them. The DNA for the CDR3 is TGTGCCATCAGTGATTGGTACGGTGAGCAGTTCTTC. Its translation: CAISDWYGEQFF.

The chain employs TRBV6-5 and TRBJ1-2; tentatively, D is TRBD1 (6 bases). This CDR3 is 14 amino acids long. Germline values: CDR1 MNHEY, CDR2 SVGAGI. Trimming left V 4 bases short and J 4 bases short, with 13 bases between. The CDR3: CASSFSGEGYGYTF. The CDR3 nucleotides are TGTGCCAGCAGTTTTTCAGGGGAAGGCTATGGCTACACCTTC.

This clone was seen ten or more times. The chain recombines TRBV4-1 with TRBJ1-4; D gene unclear. The CDR3 is 14 residues long. V gave up 1 base and J gave up 0 bases, with 3 bases separating them. Per germline, CDR1 MGHRA and CDR2 YSYEKL. The CDR3 loop is CASSQVTTNEKLFF. The CDR3 DNA reads TGCGCCAGCAGCCAAGTCACAACTAATGAAAAACTGTTTTTT.

The chain combines TRBV28 with TRBJ1-5; unclear D gene. Germline loops: CDR1 MDHEN, CDR2 SYDVKM. Trimming shortened V by 8 bases and J by 4 bases, and 12 bases separated the two germline ends. This CDR3 has 13 amino acids. The CDR3 loop reads CASEGPYNQPQHF. Here the CDR3 DNA reads TGTGCCAGCGAGGGCCCGTATAATCAGCCCCAGCATTTT.

CDR3 sequence: CASSLARGWTGELFF. CDR3 nucleotides: TGTGCCAGCAGCTTAGCGAGGGGGTGGACCGGGGAGCTGTTTTTT. The rearrangement links TRBV7-6 to TRBJ2-2; TRBD1 is a possible D gene (6 bases). The CDR3 consists of 15 residues. V was clipped by 0 bases and J by 5 bases, with 10 bases between them. CDR1 and CDR2 from the germline V gene are SGHVS and FNYEAQ.

This clone came up a few times. The conserved final phenylalanine or tryptophan is absent from the CDR3, which likely points to a read error. Because the CDR3's place on the DNA is in doubt, the DNA is left out and the CDR3 is given as listed by TCRdb. The chain has TRBV28 and TRBJ1-2; TRBD1 is taken as the D call from the table, unchecked against the DNA. CDR1 and CDR2 from the germline V gene are MDHEN and SYDVKM. The CDR3 is 13 amino acids long, termini counted. The CDR3 region is CASGVYLGQGATI.

The J gene is TRBJ1-6, the V gene TRBV6-5, with TRBD1 matching 8 bases. CDR1 is MNHEY, CDR2 SVGAGI, per germline. The CDR3 contains 14 residues. J lost 7 bases, V lost 6 bases, and 5 bases had no gene match. CDR3 sequence (DNA): TGTGCCAGCAGGACGCAGGGGGCCAATTCACCCCTCCACTTT. It yields the protein CASRTQGANSPLHF.

This clone was counted a single time. The J gene is TRBJ2-3, the V gene TRBV4-1; 9 nucleotides match TRBD1. The junction had 5 bases not matched to a gene; V was cut back by 6 bases and J by 4 bases. Germline CDR1 is MGHRA and CDR2 is YSYEKL. The CDR3 loop spans 14 amino acids. For the CDR3, the DNA is TGCGCCAGCAGTCTGGGACAGGGTCCAGATACGCAGTATTTT. It specifies CASSLGQGPDTQYF.

The chain employs TRBV11-3 and TRBJ1-1; D not certain. Trimming shortened V by 5 bases and J by 4 bases, and 14 bases separated the two germline ends. Germline CDR1 SGHNT, CDR2 YENEEA. The CDR3 consists of 14 residues. In DNA form, the CDR3 reads TGTGCCAGCAGCCCAGGCCCTTTGAGCACTGAAGCTTTCTTT. As protein: CASSPGPLSTEAFF. Complete variable domain (other parts from reference TRBV11-3 and TRBJ1-1): EAGVVQSPRYKIIEKKQPVAFWCNPISGHNTLYWYLQNLGQGPELLIRYENEEAVDDSQLPKDRFSAERLKGVDSTLKIQPAELGDSAVYLCASSPGPLSTEAFFGQGTRLTVV.

This chain joins TRBV5-1 and TRBJ1-3, with 9 bases aligning to TRBD1. The CDR3 totals 17 residues. With V trimmed by 0 bases and J by 4 bases, 8 bases remained unmatched. Germline assignment: CDR1 SGHRS and CDR2 YFSETQ. CDR3: CASSLGDRVSDGNTIYF. CDR3 sequence (DNA): TGCGCCAGCAGCTTGGGGGACAGGGTTTCGGACGGAAACACCATATATTTT.

V gene TRBV28 combines with J gene TRBJ2-6, with D possibly TRBD2 on 6 matching bases. The V gene's germline CDR1 is MDHEN and CDR2 SYDVKM. V lost 7 bases and J lost 0, with 19 bases in between. The CDR3 totals 18 residues. CDR3 sequence: CASTSAGTLSSGANVLTF. The DNA of the CDR3 is TGTGCCAGCACCTCCGCCGGGACTTTAAGCTCTGGGGCCAACGTCCTGACTTTC.

This chain uses TRBV10-3 with TRBJ2-7; 8 bases are shared with TRBD1. The J segment lost 3 bases and the V segment lost 0 bases, leaving 1 base of the junction unmatched. This CDR3 spans 14 amino acids. From germline, CDR1 is ENHRY and CDR2 SYGVKD. CDR3 protein: CAISESGQVYEQYF. The CDR3 nucleotides read TGTGCCATCAGTGAGTCGGGACAGGTCTACGAGCAGTACTTC.

The chain couples TRBV19 to TRBJ1-2; D ambiguous. V was trimmed by 3 bases and J by 2 bases, leaving 16 bases between them. This CDR3 is built from 16 residues. Looked up from germline, CDR1 is LNHDA and CDR2 is SQIVND (reference sequence). CDR3 sequence: CASSIPISQLNYGYTF. Written as DNA, the CDR3 is TGTGCCAGTAGTATCCCCATCAGCCAACTAAACTATGGCTACACCTTC.

This chain links TRBV20-1 with TRBJ1-5; D unclear. CDR3 length equals 14 residues. V was shortened by 3 bases and J by 1 base, with 10 bases between the two germline ends. From germline, CDR1 is DFQATT and CDR2 SNEGSKA (reference sequence). This CDR3 reads CSASRGNSNQPQHF. In nucleotides, the CDR3 is TGCAGTGCTAGTCGGGGAAACAGCAATCAGCCCCAGCATTTT.

This clone occurred once. This sequence joins TRBV18 and TRBJ1-2; 7 positions match TRBD1. Germline loops: CDR1 KGHSH, CDR2 LQKENI. The CDR3 is 16 residues long. V lost 6 bases and J lost 1; bases outside the gene matches: 11. CDR3 region: CASSVGTGDLNYGYTF. The DNA of the CDR3 is TGTGCCAGCTCGGTAGGAACAGGGGACCTTAACTATGGCTACACCTTC.

The chain has TRBV27 and TRBJ1-6; TRBD1 aligns across 9 bases. J was trimmed by 0 bases and V by 0 bases; bases with no gene match: 12. The germline V gene has CDR1 MNHEY and CDR2 SMNVEV (reference sequence). The CDR3 consists of 21 residues. CDR3 sequence (DNA): TGTGCCAGCAGTTTATCTCCTATCCGGGACAGGGTTAGCTCCTATAATTCACCCCTCCACTTT. Its protein product is CASSLSPIRDRVSSYNSPLHF.

The V call is TRBV19, the J call TRBJ1-2; maybe TRBD1 (5 bases). Looked up from germline, CDR1 is LNHDA and CDR2 is SQIVND (reference sequence). The germline V and J ends were trimmed by 4 bases and 6 bases, with 15 bases remaining between them. The CDR3 has 14 amino acids. The DNA of the CDR3 is TGTGCCAGTAGTAACCGGGGGTCCTGGGATGGCTACACCTTC. It codes for CASSNRGSWDGYTF.

The chain carries TRBV5-6 and TRBJ1-4; TRBD1 matches at 8 bases. Trimming cost V 0 bases and J 7 bases; bases outside gene matches: 8. The CDR3 consists of 16 residues. The germline gives CDR1 SGHDT, CDR2 YYEEEE. The CDR3 loop is CASSLVPGGEGEKLFF. The CDR3 DNA is TGTGCCAGCAGCTTGGTGCCAGGGGGCGAGGGTGAAAAACTGTTTTTT.

The CDR3 DNA sequence: TGCGCCAGCAGCTTGGATCAGGGGGCTAATTCACCCCTCCACTTT. The encoded protein is CASSLDQGANSPLHF. J is TRBJ1-6 and V is TRBV5-1; TRBD1 matches 8 bases. From germline, CDR1 is SGHRS and CDR2 YFSETQ. The CDR3 loop spans 15 amino acids. Trimming cost V 0 bases and J 6 bases; bases outside gene matches: 2.